This T cell receptor beta chain comes out of a study of T cells in Graves' hyperthyroidism and ophthalmopathy. The CDR3 regions of TCR beta were amplified from RNA transcripts. An initial round of RT-PCR targeting the TCR CDR3 relied on the HTBI primer set. One entry per CDR3 protein results from TCRdb running MiXCR on the multiplex PCR reads. The sample holds around 500,000 distinct CDR3 sequences; 12% to 15% are singletons and the top ten take 14%. This clonotype was observed a handful of times. The CDR3 sequence is 17 residues long. Trimming removed 5 bases from V and 0 bases from J, with 21 bases in between. Per the germline V gene, CDR1 is SQVTM and CDR2 is ANQGSEA.

This sequence was found in a middle-aged woman with Graves' hyperthyroidism. The source material was blood. The chain employs TRBV29-1 and TRBJ2-3; D is unresolved. In DNA form, the CDR3 reads TGCAGCGTTACCGACATAGGGTGGGGTGCTAGCACAGATACGCAGTATTTT. This translates into CSVTDIGWGASTDTQYF.